Shown below are 20 T cell receptor beta chains from a single sample sequenced in a study of blood T cell repertoires in COVID-19. Produced via immunoSEQ multiplex PCR; TCRdb's table is partial and in-frame only. There are a few hundred thousand clones in the sample; roughly 90% occur only once, and around 1.3% lies in the top ten. The sample was peripheral blood. The receptors were sampled from a man between 40 and 49 years old with acute or convalescent COVID-19.

In its sample, this clone was seen a few times. The CDR3 nucleotides read TGCGCCAGCAGCTTGGACACGGGACAGGGATACGAGCAGTACTTC. Protein sequence: CASSLDTGQGYEQYF. V gene TRBV5-1 combines with J gene TRBJ2-7, with TRBD1 matching 9 bases. The CDR3 covers 15 residues. Germline V lookup: CDR1 SGHRS, CDR2 YFSETQ. The J segment lost 4 bases and the V segment lost 0 bases, leaving 5 bases of the junction unmatched. Looking up the rest from reference TRBV5-1 and TRBJ2-7 gives the full variable domain: KAGVTQTPRYLIKTRGQQVTLSCSPISGHRSVSWYQQTPGQGLQFLFEYFSETQRNKGNFPGRFSGRQFSNSRSEMNVSTLELGDSALYLCASSLDTGQGYEQYFGPGTRLTVT.

The sample holds one count of this clone. V and J are TRBV7-9 and TRBJ2-3, with 8 positions matching TRBD2. V shed 4 bases and J 6 bases; nucleotides not matched to a gene: 6. Germline values: CDR1 SEHNR, CDR2 FQNEAQ (reference sequence). The CDR3 has 14 residues. In DNA, the CDR3 is TGTGCCAGCAGCTCATCTAGCGGGCGGGATACGCAGTATTTT. Protein product: CASSSSSGRDTQYF. The full variable domain, rest sourced from reference TRBV7-9 and TRBJ2-3, is DTGVSQNPRHKITKRGQNVTFRCDPISEHNRLYWYRQTLGQGPEFLTYFQNEAQLEKSRLLSDRFSAERPKGSFSTLEIQRTEQGDSAMYLCASSSSSGRDTQYFGPGTRLTVL.

V and J are TRBV2 and TRBJ2-2, with 9 bases that match TRBD2. Trimming removed 2 bases from V and 4 bases from J; junction bases left unmatched: 17. Germline-derived CDR1 and CDR2 are SNHLY and FYNNEI. The CDR3 loop spans 20 amino acids. Written as DNA, the CDR3 is TGTGCCAGCAGTGAAATTTCCATATTAGAGCGGGGGGTCGTCACCGGGGAGCTGTTTTTT. Its translation is CASSEISILERGVVTGELFF. Full variable domain (remainder filled in from reference TRBV2 and TRBJ2-2): EPEVTQTPSHQVTQMGQEVILRCVPISNHLYFYWYRQILGQKVEFLVSFYNNEISEKSEIFDDQFSVERPDGSNFTLKIRSTKLEDSAMYFCASSEISILERGVVTGELFFGEGSRLTVL.

The chain employs TRBV27 and TRBJ1-1; D is perhaps TRBD1 (6 bases). V was clipped by 5 bases and J by 5 bases, with 18 bases between them. CDR1 is MNHEY and CDR2 is SMNVEV in the germline V gene (reference sequence). The CDR3 has 15 amino acids. In DNA form, the CDR3 reads TGTGCCAGCAGTACACAGGGACGGGGCGGTACTGAAGCTTTCTTT. The encoded protein is CASSTQGRGGTEAFF.

The chain links TRBV6-6 to TRBJ1-2, with TRBD1 matching 9 bases. This CDR3 has 15 residues. V gave up 0 bases and J gave up 6 bases; unmatched junction bases: 5. Looked up from germline, CDR1 is MNHNY and CDR2 is SVGAGI (reference sequence). CDR3 in amino acids: CASSYSPGQGDGYTF. The CDR3 DNA sequence: TGTGCCAGCAGTTACTCACCGGGACAGGGAGATGGCTACACCTTC.

The chain employs TRBV4-1 and TRBJ1-1; 7 bases are a match to TRBD1. Germline CDR1 reads MGHRA; CDR2 reads YSYEKL. V was pared by 6 bases and J by 4 bases, with 2 bases of the junction left unmatched. This CDR3 is 12 amino acids long. The CDR3 DNA reads as TGCGCCAGCAGGAACAGGGGCACTGAAGCTTTCTTT. This gives the protein CASRNRGTEAFF.

The chain has TRBV19 and TRBJ2-1; 8 bases line up with TRBD2. Germline V gives CDR1 LNHDA, CDR2 SQIVND (reference sequence). CDR3 length equals 15 residues. The junction had 5 bases not matched to a gene; V was cut back by 2 bases and J by 5 bases. The CDR3, as DNA: TGTGCCAGTAGTATAATACGGGGGGGAAACAATGAGCAGTTCTTC. It is translated as CASSIIRGGNNEQFF. The variable domain in full, completed from reference TRBV19 and TRBJ2-1, reads DGGITQSPKYLFRKEGQNVTLSCEQNLNHDAMYWYRQDPGQGLRLIYYSQIVNDFQKGDIAEGYSVSREKKESFPLTVTSAQKNPTAFYLCASSIIRGGNNEQFFGPGTRLTVL.

This chain connects TRBV5-8 to TRBJ1-2; D is ambiguous. The V end was cut by 1 base, the J end by 4 bases, with 8 bases between. The germline V gene has CDR1 SGHTS and CDR2 YDEGEE. The length of the CDR3 is 13 residues. The CDR3 nucleotides read TGTGCCAGCAGCTTGCTTAACTCCTATGGCTACACCTTC. The encoded protein is CASSLLNSYGYTF.

V usage is TRBV29-1 and J usage is TRBJ2-3; 8 bases are a match to TRBD2. Germline trimming cut 7 bases from V and 5 bases from J; bases unmatched to any gene: 11. Germline V gives CDR1 SQVTM, CDR2 ANQGSEA. This CDR3 contains 14 residues. For the CDR3, the DNA is TGCAGCGCCCGCGCGGGGGGCGCGGGAGATACGCAGTATTTT. Its protein is CSARAGGAGDTQYF.

V gene TRBV27 combines with J gene TRBJ2-7; 8 positions agree with TRBD1. This CDR3 is 17 amino acids long. The germline V gene encodes CDR1 MNHEY and CDR2 SMNVEV (reference sequence). J lost 5 bases, V lost 3 bases, and 15 bases had no gene match. The CDR3 coding sequence is TGTGCCAGCAGTTTTGGGGTGAGGGACAGGTTCTTCGACGAGCAGTACTTC. Translation: CASSFGVRDRFFDEQYF.

This clone was seen just once. The chain uses TRBV28 and TRBJ1-2; 8 nucleotides agree with TRBD1. Trimming at V came to 6 bases and at J to 7 bases, leaving 13 bases not matched to a gene. Germline CDR1 and CDR2: MDHEN and SYDVKM. The CDR3 has 15 amino acids. The CDR3 spells CASRWAGTGNTGYTF. The CDR3 bases are TGTGCCAGCAGATGGGCCGGGACAGGTAATACTGGCTACACCTTC.

The chain uses TRBV19 and TRBJ2-5, with 11 bases aligning to TRBD1. Germline CDR1 is LNHDA and CDR2 is SQIVND (reference sequence). The CDR3 has 16 residues. With 1 base clipped from V and 2 bases from J, the junction kept 3 bases outside the gene matches. The CDR3 spells CASSIGGTGGQETQYF. In DNA, the CDR3 is TGTGCCAGTAGTATAGGCGGGACAGGGGGGCAAGAGACCCAGTACTTC.

V is TRBV24-1 and J is TRBJ1-6; TRBD1 is a possible D gene (5 bases). The V gene's germline CDR1 is KGHDR and CDR2 SFDVKD. The CDR3 runs to 14 residues. V shed 4 bases and J shed 7 bases, with 10 bases lying between them. The CDR3 DNA follows: TGTGCCACCAGTGAACGCAGACAGAATTCACCCCTCCACTTT. Translation gives CATSERRQNSPLHF.

This chain links TRBV12-3 or TRBV12-4 with TRBJ2-7; a weak D match, TRBD1 (5 bases). The V end lost 2 bases, the J end lost 1 base, and 6 bases lay between the germline ends. This CDR3 is 13 amino acids long. CDR3 protein: CASSLKGSYEQYF. The CDR3, as DNA: TGTGCCAGCAGTTTAAAGGGGTCCTACGAGCAGTACTTC.

The chain couples TRBV6-4 to TRBJ1-5, with D unclear. Per germline, CDR1 MRHNA and CDR2 SNTAGT. The CDR3 is 19 amino acids. With 5 bases removed from V and 2 bases from J, the gap between germline ends came to 25 bases. The CDR3 DNA is TGTGCCAGCAGTCTGGAGTCCCTTACAAATAATGACGGCAATCAGCCCCAGCATTTT. Encoded protein: CASSLESLTNNDGNQPQHF.

The chain has TRBV4-1 and TRBJ2-7; 7 bases are a match to TRBD1. CDR1 and CDR2 from the germline V gene are MGHRA and YSYEKL. This CDR3 comprises 16 residues. V shed 2 bases, J shed 1 base, and the junction held 8 bases outside the gene matches. This chain's CDR3 is CASSQTETGESYEQYF. CDR3 in DNA: TGCGCCAGCAGCCAAACGGAAACAGGGGAGTCCTACGAGCAGTACTTC.

The chain links TRBV6-2 or TRBV6-3 to TRBJ2-6; D is ambiguous. The V and J ends lost 4 bases and 0 bases respectively, with 4 bases between them. Per germline, CDR1 MNHEY and CDR2 SVGEGT. This CDR3 contains 14 residues. Written as DNA, the CDR3 is TGTGCCAGCAGTTTTAACTCTGGGGCCAACGTCCTGACTTTC. It yields the protein CASSFNSGANVLTF.

CDR3: CAVTDLNTGELFF. The DNA of the CDR3 is TGTGCCGTCACGGACTTGAACACCGGGGAGCTGTTTTTT. J is TRBJ2-2 and V is TRBV27, with a weak D call TRBD2 (5 bases). This CDR3 contains 13 residues. V dropped 11 bases and J dropped 1 base, with 11 bases sitting between them. The germline V gene encodes CDR1 MNHEY and CDR2 SMNVEV (reference sequence).

The chain is built from TRBV18 and TRBJ1-2, with D possibly matching TRBD1 (6 bases). Germline CDR1 and CDR2: KGHSH and LQKENI. The CDR3 extends over 15 amino acids. V dropped 4 bases and J dropped 4 bases, with 16 bases sitting between them. The CDR3 loop is CASSQSGDTGYGYTF. The CDR3 DNA sequence: TGTGCCAGCTCACAGTCAGGGGATACGGGCTATGGCTACACCTTC.

The chain has TRBV7-3 and TRBJ1-1, with 9 bases lining up with TRBD1. Germline CDR1 and CDR2: SGHTA and FQGTGA. Losses at the gene ends were 5 bases for V and 5 bases for J; bases not matched to a gene: 15. This CDR3 spans 17 amino acids. The CDR3 loop reads CASSPTTSGQGRTEAFF. The CDR3 DNA reads as TGTGCCAGCAGCCCTACTACCTCCGGACAGGGGAGGACTGAAGCTTTCTTT.